This TCR beta chain was observed in a study of identical twins. This clonotype has just a few counts. Trimming took off 5 bases at V and 5 bases at J, with 15 bases between the two ends. The CDR3 consists of 14 residues. TCRdb fed the 5' RACE reads into MiXCR, producing one record per CDR3 protein. The data contain about 530,000 distinct CDR3 sequences, roughly 15% of them singletons. These data also featured in a second study, about yellow fever vaccine responses in identical twins.

Sequenced input: CD4+ T cells sorted from blood. The V gene is TRBV12-3 or TRBV12-4, the J gene TRBJ1-2, with D possibly matching TRBD1 (5 bases). This clonotype originated in a woman aged 18-35 years in good health. CDR3 sequence reads: CASSGRDPGYGYTF. The DNA for the CDR3 is TGTGCCAGCAGTGGGCGGGACCCGGGGTATGGCTACACCTTC.